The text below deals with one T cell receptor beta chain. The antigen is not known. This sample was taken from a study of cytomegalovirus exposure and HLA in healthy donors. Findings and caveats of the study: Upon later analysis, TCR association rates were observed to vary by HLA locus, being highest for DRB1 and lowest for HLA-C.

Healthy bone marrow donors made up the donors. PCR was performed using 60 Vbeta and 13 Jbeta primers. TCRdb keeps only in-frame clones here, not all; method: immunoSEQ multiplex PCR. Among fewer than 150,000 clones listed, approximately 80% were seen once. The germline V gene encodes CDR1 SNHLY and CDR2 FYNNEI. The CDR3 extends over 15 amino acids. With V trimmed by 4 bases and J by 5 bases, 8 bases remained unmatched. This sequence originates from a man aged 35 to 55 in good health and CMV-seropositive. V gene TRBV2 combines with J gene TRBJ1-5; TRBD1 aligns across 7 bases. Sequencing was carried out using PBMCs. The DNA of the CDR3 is TGTGCCAGCAGTGCGGCGGGACAGAACTATCAGCCCCAGCATTTT. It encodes CASSAAGQNYQPQHF. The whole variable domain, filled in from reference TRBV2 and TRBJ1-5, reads EPEVTQTPSHQVTQMGQEVILRCVPISNHLYFYWYRQILGQKVEFLVSFYNNEISEKSEIFDDQFSVERPDGSNFTLKIRSTKLEDSAMYFCASSAAGQNYQPQHFGDGTRLSIL.